This entry is about one T cell receptor beta chain. Its specificity is not known. Germline V gives CDR1 KGHSH, CDR2 LQKENI. The CDR3 sequence is 14 residues long. V was clipped by 6 bases and J by 4 bases; unmatched bases: 7. The data were obtained in a study of early T cells in non-severe SARS-CoV-2 infection. TCRdb re-derived calls from the 5' RACE reads in MiXCR, one entry per CDR3 protein. There are around 70,000 distinct CDR3 sequences in the sample; roughly 15% occur only once, and approximately 12% lies in the top ten. Study-wide findings and caveats: Lookups in VDJdb leaned toward anti-spike CD8 responses and missed private and CD4 specificities.

Sequencing was carried out using whole blood. V is TRBV18 and J is TRBJ2-7, with 9 bases fitting TRBD1. The sequence was obtained from an adult who was a healthcare worker with PCR-confirmed SARS-CoV-2 infection or an uninfected control (not recorded which). Written as DNA, the CDR3 is TGTGCCAGCTCCAGACAGGGGGGAATTTACGAGCAGTACTTC. This codes for CASSRQGGIYEQYF. The entire variable domain, with the rest obtained from reference TRBV18 and TRBJ2-7, is as follows: NAGVMQNPRHLVRRRGQEARLRCSPMKGHSHVYWYRQLPEEGLKFMVYLQKENIIDESGMPKERFSAEFPKEGPSILRIQQVVRGDSAAYFCASSRQGGIYEQYFGPGTRLTVT.